The sample holds one count of the clone carrying this T cell receptor beta chain. Its antigen is still unknown. The method was immunoSEQ multiplex PCR; TCRdb's version includes in-frame clones alone and lacks a portion of them. The sample carries 150,000 to 200,000 clones, just over 90% recorded once. The sample is drawn from a study of T cell responses to AZD1222 COVID-19 vaccine. The CDR3 covers 15 residues. Deletions cut 3 bases from V and 0 bases from J, with 9 bases between. Germline CDR1 is MGHRA and CDR2 is YSYEKL. Overall study results and limits: Vaccine-associated CD4 TCRs ranged over spike, dominating at 160-218 and 743-854.

The sequences come from peripheral blood, collected 28 days after the second AZD1222 dose. The sequence was collected from an adult who received the AZD1222 COVID-19 vaccine. The genes are TRBV4-1 and TRBJ1-5, with D possibly TRBD1 on 5 matching bases. In DNA form, the CDR3 reads TGCGCCAGCAGCCAGTTCAGGGATAGCAATCAGCCCCAGCATTTT. This sequence encodes CASSQFRDSNQPQHF.